This TCR beta chain was recovered during a study of T cells of healthy individuals. CDR1 is KGHDR, CDR2 SFDVKD, per germline. Losses at the gene ends were 4 bases for V and 6 bases for J; bases not matched to a gene: 9. The CDR3 contains 16 residues. In TCRdb, the 5' RACE reads were re-called with MiXCR into one record per CDR3 protein. The table includes about 96,000 distinct CDR3 sequences, under 20% detected once. The chain combines TRBV24-1 with TRBJ2-1; 9 bases are a match to TRBD1. The TCR sequence derives from a human donor in good health. The CDR3 spells CATSDLGTGKVNEQFF. CDR3 bases: TGTGCCACCAGTGACCTCGGGACAGGGAAGGTCAATGAGCAGTTCTTC.